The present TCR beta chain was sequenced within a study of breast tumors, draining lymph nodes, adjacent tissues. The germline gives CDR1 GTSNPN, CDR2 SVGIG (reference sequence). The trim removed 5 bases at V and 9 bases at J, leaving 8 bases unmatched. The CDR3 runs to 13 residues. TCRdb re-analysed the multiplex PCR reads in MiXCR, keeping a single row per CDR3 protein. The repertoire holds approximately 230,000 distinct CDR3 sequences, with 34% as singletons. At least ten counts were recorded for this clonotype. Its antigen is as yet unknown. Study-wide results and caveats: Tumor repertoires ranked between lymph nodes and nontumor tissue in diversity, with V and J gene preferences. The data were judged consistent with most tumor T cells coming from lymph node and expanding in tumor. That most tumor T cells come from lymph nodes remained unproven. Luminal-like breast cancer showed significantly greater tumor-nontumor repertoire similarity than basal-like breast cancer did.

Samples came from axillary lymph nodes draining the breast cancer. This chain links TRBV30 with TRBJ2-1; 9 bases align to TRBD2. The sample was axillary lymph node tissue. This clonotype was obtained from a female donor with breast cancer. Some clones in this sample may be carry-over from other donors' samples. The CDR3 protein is CAWGVAGVAEQFF. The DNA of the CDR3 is TGTGCCTGGGGGGTAGCGGGAGTGGCTGAGCAGTTCTTC. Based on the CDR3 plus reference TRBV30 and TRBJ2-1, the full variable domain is SQTIHQWPATLVQPVGSPLSLECTVEGTSNPNLYWYRQAAGRGLQLLFYSVGIGQISSEVPQNLSASRPQDRQFILSSKKLLLSDSGFYLCAWGVAGVAEQFFGPGTRLTVL.